Listed here are 28 T cell receptor beta chains from one sample, sequenced in a study of blood T cells in healthy people across ages. PCR was performed a second time for about 7 to 12 cycles using a sample-barcoded 5' primer and a J-beta primer mix. TCRdb independently ran MiXCR on the 5' RACE reads; one entry per CDR3 protein. The sample lists 650,000 to 1,000,000 distinct CDR3 sequences, roughly 40% occurring once. The sequenced sample was blood. The origin of the receptors is a man between 18 and 29 years old in good health.

V is TRBV6-2 or TRBV6-3 and J is TRBJ1-5; D not resolved. The CDR3 runs to 14 residues. In germline, CDR1 is MNHEY, CDR2 SVGEGT. Between the trimmed V and J ends, which lost 2 bases and 3 bases, there was a span of 8 bases. The CDR3 spells CASSYTLLNQPQHF. The CDR3 region has the DNA TGTGCCAGCAGTTACACACTCCTCAATCAGCCCCAGCATTTT.

This clonotype appeared a few times. Written as DNA, the CDR3 is TGCGCCAGCAGCCGTGACCCACAGGGCCCTCAGTACTTC. This gives the protein CASSRDPQGPQYF. V and J are TRBV5-1 and TRBJ2-7; possibly TRBD1 for D (6 bases). Germline assignment: CDR1 SGHRS and CDR2 YFSETQ. Trimming removed 4 bases from V and 10 bases from J, with 18 bases in between. The CDR3 covers 13 residues.

V and J are TRBV9 and TRBJ1-2; 9 nucleotides agree with TRBD1. CDR3 length equals 16 residues. CDR1 is SGDLS, CDR2 YYNGEE, per germline. V lost 2 bases and J lost 2; bases outside the gene matches: 7. This CDR3 reads CASSVDLQGANYGYTF. CDR3 nucleotide sequence: TGTGCCAGCAGCGTCGATCTACAGGGGGCCAACTATGGCTACACCTTC. Filled out from reference TRBV9 and TRBJ1-2, the complete variable domain reads DSGVTQTPKHLITATGQRVTLRCSPRSGDLSVYWYQQSLDQGLQFLIQYYNGEERAKGNILERFSAQQFPDLHSELNLSSLELGDSALYFCASSVDLQGANYGYTFGSGTRLTVV.

V gene TRBV7-2 combines with J gene TRBJ1-5, with D perhaps matching TRBD1 (6 bases). Germline CDR1 is SGHTA and CDR2 is FQGNSA. Trimming pared 5 bases from V and 8 bases from J, leaving 16 bases between. The CDR3 runs to 14 residues. The CDR3: CASSPNRDSEPQHF. The CDR3 bases are TGTGCCAGCAGCCCAAACAGGGATTCGGAGCCCCAGCATTTT.

The V and J genes are TRBV6-6 and TRBJ1-5; D is unclear. The CDR3 is made up of 15 amino acids. Trimming cost V 6 bases and J 4 bases, with 16 bases left between them. The V gene's germline CDR1 is MNHNY and CDR2 SVGAGI (reference sequence). The CDR3 reads CASSLSPLENQPQHF. In DNA, the CDR3 is TGTGCCAGCAGCCTTTCGCCCTTAGAAAATCAGCCCCAGCATTTT.

This clonotype appeared a single time. The gene calls are TRBV7-2 and TRBJ2-4, with D perhaps TRBD1 (5 bases). The ends were cut back, 8 bases at V and 1 base at J, with 12 bases in the middle. The CDR3 runs 14 residues. Germline values: CDR1 SGHTA, CDR2 FQGNSA. The CDR3 spells CASGFGAAKNIQYF. CDR3 in DNA: TGTGCCAGCGGGTTTGGGGCGGCCAAAAACATTCAGTACTTC.

V and J are TRBV4-3 and TRBJ2-7; the D call may be TRBD1 or TRBD2 (5 bases each). Germline CDR1 and CDR2: LGHNA and YSLEER. The CDR3 length is 16 residues. V shed 0 bases and J shed 7 bases, with 19 bases lying between them. The CDR3 coding sequence is TGCGCCAGCAGCCAAGACATCGGGACGGGGCGCAATGAGCAGTACTTC. This encodes CASSQDIGTGRNEQYF.

The rearrangement links TRBV20-1 to TRBJ1-1; the D is unclear. CDR3 length: 12 amino acids. Germline V CDR1 and CDR2: DFQATT, SNEGSKA (reference sequence). The V end lost 3 bases, the J end lost 4 bases, and 9 bases lay between the germline ends. The CDR3 coding sequence is TGCAGTGCTAGGTCCGGGAGCACTGAAGCTTTCTTT. This sequence encodes CSARSGSTEAFF.

The genes are TRBV20-1 and TRBJ1-4; D gene unclear. The germline CDR1 and CDR2 sequences are DFQATT and SNEGSKA (reference sequence). This CDR3 has 12 residues. V lost 6 bases, J lost 10 bases, and 15 bases lay in between. CDR3: CSAAAPRGKLFF. The CDR3 bases are TGCAGTGCCGCGGCCCCTCGGGGAAAACTGTTTTTT.

The chain employs TRBV4-1 and TRBJ1-4; D uncertain. Germline-derived CDR1 and CDR2 are MGHRA and YSYEKL. V was cut by 1 base and J by 12 bases, with 21 bases left in between. The CDR3 is 16 amino acids. The DNA for the CDR3 is TGCGCCAGCAGCCAAGCCCCGGCGGCAACTACAACGGAACTGTTTTTT. Translating gives CASSQAPAATTTELFF.

This clonotype was observed once. The rearrangement links TRBV12-3 or TRBV12-4 to TRBJ2-6; TRBD1 might be the D (6 bases). CDR3 length: 18 amino acids. Deletions cut 7 bases from V and 2 bases from J, with 21 bases between. CDR3 sequence (DNA): TGTGCCAGCACTGATTTGAGGACAGAAAAGGCTGGGGCCAACGTCCTGACTTTC. Translating gives CASTDLRTEKAGANVLTF.

This clonotype was picked up a small number of times. Relative to the germline gene, one junction end is altered; a read error may explain this. This sequence joins TRBV7-9 and TRBJ2-5; tentatively, D is TRBD1 (6 bases). This CDR3 is 14 amino acids long. Germline lookup yields CDR1 SEHNR and CDR2 FQNEAQ (reference sequence). As DNA, the CDR3 is TGTGCCAACAGCGTACAGACAGGCCAAGAGACCCAGTACTTC. This gives the protein CANSVQTGQETQYF.

In its sample, this clonotype was seen a few times. J is TRBJ1-1 and V is TRBV10-3; the match to TRBD1 covers 7 bases. Germline V gene data show CDR1 as ENHRY and CDR2 as SYGVKD. This CDR3 region has 13 residues. With 4 bases clipped from V and 3 bases from J, the junction kept 2 bases outside the gene matches. The CDR3 nucleotides read TGTGCCATCAGTGGGGACAGCCACACTGAAGCTTTCTTT. Translated: CAISGDSHTEAFF.

This clonotype has just a few counts. This sequence joins TRBV7-2 and TRBJ2-1; 8 bases map to TRBD2. The CDR3 contains 15 residues. V dropped 8 bases and J dropped 6; count of bases not matched to a gene: 12. Germline CDR1 and CDR2: SGHTA and FQGNSA. CDR3: CASGTAGAGGNEQFF. CDR3 nucleotides: TGTGCCAGCGGAACAGCTGGGGCGGGGGGCAATGAGCAGTTCTTC.

J is TRBJ1-4 and V is TRBV4-3, with TRBD1 identical over 8 bases. Germline V CDR1 and CDR2: LGHNA, YSLEER. The CDR3 is made up of 15 amino acids. The V and J ends lost 0 bases and 14 bases, in that order; junction bases with no gene match: 11. The CDR3 loop reads CASSQDLDRAKRLFF. CDR3 in DNA: TGCGCCAGCAGCCAAGATTTGGACAGGGCAAAAAGGCTGTTTTTT.

This clonotype came up a few times. A read error may account for a junction end that differs from germline. V gene TRBV9 combines with J gene TRBJ1-2, with 8 positions matching TRBD1. The CDR3 consists of 14 residues. Per germline, CDR1 SGDLS and CDR2 YYNGEE. CDR3 residues: CASSLTGANYDYTF. CDR3 nucleotide sequence: TGTGCCAGCAGTCTGACAGGGGCTAACTATGACTACACCTTC.

The chain employs TRBV2 and TRBJ2-3; TRBD1 matches 9 bases. With 5 bases clipped from V and 3 bases from J, the junction kept 6 bases outside the gene matches. CDR3 length: 15 amino acids. Germline loops: CDR1 SNHLY, CDR2 FYNNEI. Written as DNA, the CDR3 is TGTGCCAGCAGTAAGCGGACAGGGGAAACAGATACGCAGTATTTT. Protein sequence: CASSKRTGETDTQYF. The full variable domain, in which reference TRBV2 and TRBJ2-3 provide the parts outside the CDR3, is EPEVTQTPSHQVTQMGQEVILRCVPISNHLYFYWYRQILGQKVEFLVSFYNNEISEKSEIFDDQFSVERPDGSNFTLKIRSTKLEDSAMYFCASSKRTGETDTQYFGPGTRLTVL.

This rearrangement joins TRBV7-3 to TRBJ2-7; 9 bases are a match to TRBD1. The V gene end was trimmed by 5 bases and the J gene end by 5 bases; junction bases not matched to a gene: 4. The germline V gene encodes CDR1 SGHTA and CDR2 FQGTGA. There are 13 residues in the CDR3. This CDR3 reads CASSAGQGDEQYF. CDR3 bases: TGTGCCAGCAGCGCGGGACAGGGCGACGAGCAGTACTTC.

This clonotype was detected only a few times. CDR3 sequence: CASSPPSGRRYAEAFF. The DNA of the CDR3 is TGTGCCAGCAGTCCCCCGTCGGGACGGCGATACGCTGAAGCTTTCTTT. V gene TRBV28 combines with J gene TRBJ1-1; maybe TRBD1 (5 bases). Germline V gene data show CDR1 as MDHEN and CDR2 as SYDVKM. This CDR3 region has 16 residues. The germline V and J ends were trimmed by 5 bases and 6 bases, with 22 bases remaining between them.

The V gene is TRBV4-1, the J gene TRBJ1-4; D remains unclear. Germline loops: CDR1 MGHRA, CDR2 YSYEKL. This CDR3 has 18 amino acids. With 0 bases removed from V and 0 bases from J, the gap between germline ends came to 14 bases. Written as DNA, the CDR3 is TGCGCCAGCAGCCAAGACGGCCGAATGGGCGCAACTAATGAAAAACTGTTTTTT. Its protein product is CASSQDGRMGATNEKLFF.

The rearrangement links TRBV7-3 to TRBJ2-1; tentative D call: TRBD2 (6 bases). Per germline, CDR1 SGHTA and CDR2 FQGTGA. The CDR3 loop spans 14 amino acids. The V end was cut by 2 bases, the J end by 6 bases, with 11 bases between. The CDR3 spells CASSLSLTSNEQFF. DNA of the CDR3: TGTGCCAGCAGCTTATCTCTGACTAGCAATGAGCAGTTCTTC.

The V call is TRBV11-1, the J call TRBJ1-1, with D possibly being TRBD1 (6 bases). Germline CDR1 is SGHAT and CDR2 is FQDESV (reference sequence). CDR3 length: 13 amino acids. V gave up 4 bases and J gave up 11 bases, with 17 bases separating them. Written as DNA, the CDR3 is TGTGCCAGCAGCTACCCAGGGGTTAGTTCGGCTTTCTTT. It yields the protein CASSYPGVSSAFF.

This chain connects TRBV20-1 to TRBJ2-5; D not certain. The CDR3 spans 15 residues. V lost 3 bases, J lost 2 bases, and 16 bases lay in between. CDR1 is DFQATT, CDR2 SNEGSKA, per germline (reference sequence). This chain's CDR3 is CSASGLGGRQETQYF. CDR3 bases: TGCAGTGCTAGTGGGCTAGGCGGCCGACAAGAGACCCAGTACTTC.

The chain joins TRBV10-3 to TRBJ2-3; 10 positions match TRBD2. CDR3 length: 16 residues. Trimming at V came to 4 bases and at J to 2 bases, leaving 6 bases not matched to a gene. Germline V CDR1 and CDR2: ENHRY, SYGVKD. The CDR3 DNA reads TGTGCCATCAGTGGGATAGCGGGGGGAAACACAGATACGCAGTATTTT. Its translation: CAISGIAGGNTDTQYF.

The chain joins TRBV15 to TRBJ2-1, with 7 nucleotides matching TRBD2. Unmatched junction bases numbered 8, after V lost 0 bases and J lost 0 bases. There are 18 residues in the CDR3. Germline CDR1 and CDR2: LNHNV and YYDKDF (reference sequence). CDR3 DNA sequence: TGTGCCACCAGCAGAGATCCTACGCGGGGGAGCTCCTACAATGAGCAGTTCTTC. Its translation is CATSRDPTRGSSYNEQFF.

This clonotype was detected a few times. V is TRBV7-2 and J is TRBJ2-1; 7 nucleotides agree with TRBD1. The trim removed 5 bases at V and 10 bases at J, leaving 8 bases unmatched. The length of the CDR3 is 13 residues. The germline V gene has CDR1 SGHTA and CDR2 FQGNSA. The CDR3 bases are TGTGCCAGCAGCCGGGACAGTAACGGAGAGCAGTTCTTC. Translation: CASSRDSNGEQFF.

Only a few counts were recorded for this clonotype. The rearrangement links TRBV7-2 to TRBJ2-5; D not certain. V shed 1 base and J shed 1 base, with 7 bases lying between them. Per the germline V gene, CDR1 is SGHTA and CDR2 is FQGNSA. The CDR3 contains 14 residues. Here the CDR3 DNA reads TGTGCCAGCAGCTTAGGACCGACCCAAGAGACCCAGTACTTC. This sequence encodes CASSLGPTQETQYF.

The sample holds one count of this clonotype. Written as DNA, the CDR3 is TGTGCCAGCAGCCAAGGAGGGGGAAGGACTGAAGCTTTCTTT. Translation gives CASSQGGGRTEAFF. This chain connects TRBV3-1 to TRBJ1-1; D might be TRBD1 (6 bases). V lost 1 base, J lost 5 bases, and 11 bases lay in between. CDR1 is LGHDT and CDR2 is YNNKEL in the germline V gene (reference sequence). The CDR3 consists of 14 residues.